The 12 T cell receptor beta chains reported below all come from one sample, sequenced in a study of chemoradiotherapy in HPV16-positive cancers. Profiling relied on immunoSEQ multiplex PCR, and the TCRdb table lists in-frame clones only, not all of them. Found here are 25,000 to 40,000 clones, 70% to 90% of them singletons; the top ten hold approximately 3%. Sequencing used blood, obtained from a patient who underwent chemoradiotherapy. These receptors all stem from a human donor with HPV-associated anogenital cancer.

This chain links TRBV6-6 with TRBJ1-1; tentative D call: TRBD1 (6 bases). The CDR3 covers 15 residues. Trimming cost V 8 bases and J 0 bases, with 16 bases left between them. Germline CDR1 reads MNHNY; CDR2 reads SVGAGI (reference sequence). The CDR3 loop is CASRGAQVMNTEAFF. In DNA form, the CDR3 reads TGTGCCAGCCGGGGGGCCCAGGTCATGAACACTGAAGCTTTCTTT.

V and J are TRBV7-2 and TRBJ2-3, with D possibly being TRBD1 or TRBD2 (5 bases each). The V end lost 1 base, the J end lost 4 bases, and 12 bases lay between the germline ends. Germline V lookup: CDR1 SGHTA, CDR2 FQGNSA. This CDR3 comprises 15 residues. The CDR3 spells CASSLEVGVSDTQYF. Written as DNA, the CDR3 is TGTGCCAGCAGCTTAGAAGTGGGGGTTTCAGATACGCAGTATTTT.

The V call is TRBV30, the J call TRBJ1-1; D unclear. This CDR3 is 13 amino acids long. Trimming removed 2 bases from V and 0 bases from J, with 7 bases in between. In germline, CDR1 is GTSNPN, CDR2 SVGIG (reference sequence). For the CDR3, the DNA is TGTGCCTGGAGTCTGACATTGAACACTGAAGCTTTCTTT. It translates to CAWSLTLNTEAFF.

V gene TRBV5-1 combines with J gene TRBJ2-5; possible D gene TRBD1, 6 bases. The CDR3 has 14 amino acids. Trimming shortened V by 4 bases and J by 4 bases, and 14 bases separated the two germline ends. Germline assignment: CDR1 SGHRS and CDR2 YFSETQ. This CDR3 is CASSLTGNIETQYF. CDR3 in DNA: TGCGCCAGCAGCCTTACAGGGAATATAGAGACCCAGTACTTC.

J is TRBJ1-4 and V is TRBV7-8, with 11 bases identical to TRBD1. This CDR3 comprises 15 residues. V shed 0 bases and J 8 bases; nucleotides not matched to a gene: 2. CDR1 and CDR2 (germline): SGHVS, FQNEAQ. The CDR3 is CASSLAGTGGEKLFF. CDR3 nucleotides: TGTGCCAGCAGCTTAGCCGGGACAGGGGGAGAAAAACTGTTTTTT.

The J gene is TRBJ2-7, the V gene TRBV27; the D gene is possibly TRBD1 (6 bases). In germline, CDR1 is MNHEY, CDR2 SMNVEV (reference sequence). V was pared by 3 bases and J by 2 bases, with 8 bases between. The CDR3 loop spans 13 amino acids. DNA of the CDR3: TGTGCCAGCAGTTTCGGGGACACCTACGAGCAGTACTTC. Protein: CASSFGDTYEQYF.

This clone was recorded only once. V and J are TRBV30 and TRBJ2-5; 8 nucleotides match TRBD1. The CDR3 runs 14 residues. Germline lookup yields CDR1 GTSNPN and CDR2 SVGIG (reference sequence). Trimming cost V 2 bases and J 5 bases; bases outside gene matches: 7. The CDR3 reads CAWSSGQGWETQYF. The CDR3 DNA sequence: TGTGCCTGGAGTTCAGGACAGGGCTGGGAGACCCAGTACTTC.

The genes are TRBV5-5 and TRBJ1-4; TRBD1 matches at 8 bases. J gave up 8 bases and V 5 bases, and 8 bases lay outside the gene matches. The CDR3 length is 14 residues. Germline V gene data show CDR1 as SGHKS and CDR2 as YYEKEE (reference sequence). CDR3 bases: TGTGCCAGCAGACCGGACAGGGCGAGGGAAAAACTGTTTTTT. Translated, it gives CASRPDRAREKLFF. The whole variable domain, remainder taken from reference TRBV5-5 and TRBJ1-4, is DAGVTQSPTHLIKTRGQQVTLRCSPISGHKSVSWYQQVLGQGPQFIFQYYEKEERGRGNFPDRFSARQFPNYSSELNVNALLLGDSALYLCASRPDRAREKLFFGSGTQLSVL.

This sequence joins TRBV11-2 and TRBJ1-1; D possibly corresponds to TRBD1 (5 bases). This CDR3 contains 13 residues. CDR1 is SGHAT and CDR2 is FQNNGV in the germline V gene. V was cut by 0 bases and J by 7 bases, with 9 bases left in between. This CDR3 is CASSLDGADEAFF. CDR3 coding DNA: TGTGCCAGCAGCTTAGATGGGGCGGATGAAGCTTTCTTT.

J is TRBJ2-5 and V is TRBV4-1; D assignment may be TRBD1 or TRBD2 (6 bases each). TRBJ2-7 matches the DNA end more closely, so the J call is doubtful. Germline CDR1 reads MGHRA; CDR2 reads YSYEKL. The CDR3 has 17 residues. The CDR3 loop reads CASSQDPLRGLSYEQYF. The CDR3 coding sequence is TGCGCCAGCAGCCAAGACCCCCTACGGGGGCTCTCCTACGAGCAGTACTTC.

The V and J genes are TRBV7-9 and TRBJ2-2; D ambiguous. In germline, CDR1 is SEHNR, CDR2 FQNEAQ (reference sequence). The CDR3 spans 15 residues. V gave up 4 bases and J gave up 1 base, with 10 bases separating them. CDR3 region: CASSSLPRNTGELFF. Here the CDR3 DNA reads TGTGCCAGCAGCTCCCTACCCCGGAACACCGGGGAGCTGTTTTTT.

Only one count was recorded for this clone. The V and J genes are TRBV4-2 and TRBJ2-3, with D maybe TRBD2 (5 bases). Germline CDR1 and CDR2: LGHNA and YNFKEQ. V lost 1 base and J lost 5, with 7 bases in between. The CDR3 has 13 amino acids. The DNA of the CDR3 is TGTGCCAGCAGCCAAGGGAGGAGAGATACGCAGTATTTT. Protein sequence: CASSQGRRDTQYF.